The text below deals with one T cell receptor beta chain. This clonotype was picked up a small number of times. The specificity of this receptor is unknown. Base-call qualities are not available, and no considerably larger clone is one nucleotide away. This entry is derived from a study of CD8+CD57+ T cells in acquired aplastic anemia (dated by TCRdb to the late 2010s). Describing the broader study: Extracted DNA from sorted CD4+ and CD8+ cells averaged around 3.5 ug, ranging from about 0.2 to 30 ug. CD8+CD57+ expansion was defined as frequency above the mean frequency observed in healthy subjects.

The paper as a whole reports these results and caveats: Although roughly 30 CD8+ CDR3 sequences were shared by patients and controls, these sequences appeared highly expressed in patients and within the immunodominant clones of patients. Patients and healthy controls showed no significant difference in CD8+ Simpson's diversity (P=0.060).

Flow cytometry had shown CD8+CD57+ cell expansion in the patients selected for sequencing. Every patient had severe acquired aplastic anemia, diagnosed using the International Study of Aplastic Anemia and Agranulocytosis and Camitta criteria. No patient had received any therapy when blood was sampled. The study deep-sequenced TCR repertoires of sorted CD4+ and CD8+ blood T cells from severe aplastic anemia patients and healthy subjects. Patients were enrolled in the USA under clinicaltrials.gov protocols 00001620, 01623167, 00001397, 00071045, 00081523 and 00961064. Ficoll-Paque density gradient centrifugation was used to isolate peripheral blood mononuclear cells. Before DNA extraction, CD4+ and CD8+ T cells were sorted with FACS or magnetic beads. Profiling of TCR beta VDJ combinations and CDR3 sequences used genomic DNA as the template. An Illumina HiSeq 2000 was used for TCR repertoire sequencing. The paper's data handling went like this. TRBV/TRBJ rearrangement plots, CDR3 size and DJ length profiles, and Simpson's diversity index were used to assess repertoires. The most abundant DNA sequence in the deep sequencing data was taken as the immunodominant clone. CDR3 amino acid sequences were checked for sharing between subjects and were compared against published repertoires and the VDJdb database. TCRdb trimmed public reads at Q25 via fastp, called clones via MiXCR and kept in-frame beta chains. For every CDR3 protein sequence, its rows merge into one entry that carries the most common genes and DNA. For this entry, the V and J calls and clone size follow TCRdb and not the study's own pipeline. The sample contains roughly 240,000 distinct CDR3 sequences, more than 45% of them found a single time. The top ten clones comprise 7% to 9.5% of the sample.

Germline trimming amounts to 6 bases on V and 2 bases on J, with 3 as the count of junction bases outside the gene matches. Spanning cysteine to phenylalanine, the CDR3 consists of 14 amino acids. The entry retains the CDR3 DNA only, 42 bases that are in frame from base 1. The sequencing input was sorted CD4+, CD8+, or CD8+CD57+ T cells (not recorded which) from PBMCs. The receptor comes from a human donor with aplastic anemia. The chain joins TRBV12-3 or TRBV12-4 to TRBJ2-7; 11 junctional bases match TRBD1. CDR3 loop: CASRGQGVPYEQYF. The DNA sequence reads TGTGCCAGCAGGGGACAGGGGGTGCCCTACGAGCAGTACTTC.